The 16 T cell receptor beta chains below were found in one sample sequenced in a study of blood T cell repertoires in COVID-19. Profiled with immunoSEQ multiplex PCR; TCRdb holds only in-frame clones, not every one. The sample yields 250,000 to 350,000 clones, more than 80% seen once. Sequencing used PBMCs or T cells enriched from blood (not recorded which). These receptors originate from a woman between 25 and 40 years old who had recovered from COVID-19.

This CDR3 is CASRSLYLAFF. As DNA, the CDR3 is TGTGCCAGCAGGTCCCTATATCTAGCTTTCTTT. This rearrangement joins TRBV28 to TRBJ1-1; no reliable D call. Germline-derived CDR1 and CDR2 are MDHEN and SYDVKM. This CDR3 spans 11 amino acids. V lost 6 bases, J lost 10 bases, and 12 bases lay in between.

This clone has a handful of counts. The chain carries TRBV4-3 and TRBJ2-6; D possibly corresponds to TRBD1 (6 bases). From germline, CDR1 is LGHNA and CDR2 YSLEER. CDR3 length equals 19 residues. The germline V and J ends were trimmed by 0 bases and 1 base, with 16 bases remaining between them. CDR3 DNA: TGCGCCAGCAGCCAAGAATATGGCAGGGGAATATCTGGGGCCAACGTCCTGACTTTC. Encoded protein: CASSQEYGRGISGANVLTF.

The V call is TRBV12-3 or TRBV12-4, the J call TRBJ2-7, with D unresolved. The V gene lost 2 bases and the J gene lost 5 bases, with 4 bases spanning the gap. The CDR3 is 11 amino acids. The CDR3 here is CASSLRNEQYF. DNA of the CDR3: TGTGCCAGCAGTTTACGTAACGAGCAGTACTTC.

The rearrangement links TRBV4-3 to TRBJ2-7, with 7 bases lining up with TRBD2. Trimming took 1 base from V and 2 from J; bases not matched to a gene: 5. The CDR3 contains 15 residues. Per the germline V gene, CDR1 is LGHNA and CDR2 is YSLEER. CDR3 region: CASSQASGYPYEQYF. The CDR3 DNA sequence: TGCGCCAGCAGCCAAGCTAGCGGATACCCCTACGAGCAGTACTTC.

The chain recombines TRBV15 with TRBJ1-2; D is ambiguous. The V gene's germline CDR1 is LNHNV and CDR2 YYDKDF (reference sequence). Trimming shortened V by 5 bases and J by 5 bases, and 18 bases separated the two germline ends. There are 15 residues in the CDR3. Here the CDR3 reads CATSSIREGGYGYTF. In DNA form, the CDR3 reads TGTGCCACCAGCTCTATCCGGGAGGGAGGGTATGGCTACACCTTC.

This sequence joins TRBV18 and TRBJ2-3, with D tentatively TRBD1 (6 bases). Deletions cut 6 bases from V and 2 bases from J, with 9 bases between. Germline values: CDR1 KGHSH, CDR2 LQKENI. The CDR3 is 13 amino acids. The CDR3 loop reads CASSRQDTDTQYF. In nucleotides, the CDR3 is TGTGCCAGCTCCCGACAGGACACAGATACGCAGTATTTT.

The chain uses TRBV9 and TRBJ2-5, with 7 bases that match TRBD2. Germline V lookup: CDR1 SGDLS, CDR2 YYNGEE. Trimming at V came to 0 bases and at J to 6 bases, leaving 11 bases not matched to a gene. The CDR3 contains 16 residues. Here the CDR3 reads CASSVDGGISGKTQYF. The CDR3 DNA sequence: TGTGCCAGCAGCGTAGATGGGGGGATAAGCGGGAAGACCCAGTACTTC.

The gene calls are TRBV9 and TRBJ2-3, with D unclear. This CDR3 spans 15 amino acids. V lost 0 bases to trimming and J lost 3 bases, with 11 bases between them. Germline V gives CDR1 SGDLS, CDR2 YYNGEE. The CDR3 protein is CASSVATHRTDTQYF. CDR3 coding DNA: TGTGCCAGCAGCGTAGCTACCCATAGAACAGATACGCAGTATTTT.

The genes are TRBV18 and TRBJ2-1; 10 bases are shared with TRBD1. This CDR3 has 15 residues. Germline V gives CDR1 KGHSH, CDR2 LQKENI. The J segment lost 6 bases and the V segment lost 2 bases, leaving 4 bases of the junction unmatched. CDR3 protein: CASSPRDRGLNEQFF. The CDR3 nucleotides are TGTGCCAGCTCACCAAGGGACAGGGGACTCAATGAGCAGTTCTTC. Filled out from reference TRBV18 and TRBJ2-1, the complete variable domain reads NAGVMQNPRHLVRRRGQEARLRCSPMKGHSHVYWYRQLPEEGLKFMVYLQKENIIDESGMPKERFSAEFPKEGPSILRIQQVVRGDSAAYFCASSPRDRGLNEQFFGPGTRLTVL.

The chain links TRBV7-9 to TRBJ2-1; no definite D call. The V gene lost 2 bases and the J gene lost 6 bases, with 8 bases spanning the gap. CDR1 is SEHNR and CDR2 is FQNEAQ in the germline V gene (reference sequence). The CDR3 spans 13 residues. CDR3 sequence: CASSLNVLNEQFF. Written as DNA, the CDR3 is TGTGCCAGCAGCTTAAATGTCCTCAATGAGCAGTTCTTC.

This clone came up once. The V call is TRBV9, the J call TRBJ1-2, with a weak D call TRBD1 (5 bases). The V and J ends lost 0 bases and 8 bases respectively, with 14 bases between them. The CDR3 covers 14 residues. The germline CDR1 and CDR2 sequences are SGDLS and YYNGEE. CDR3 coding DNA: TGTGCCAGCAGCGTAGGGATCGGCAGGGTCGGCTACACCTTC. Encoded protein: CASSVGIGRVGYTF.

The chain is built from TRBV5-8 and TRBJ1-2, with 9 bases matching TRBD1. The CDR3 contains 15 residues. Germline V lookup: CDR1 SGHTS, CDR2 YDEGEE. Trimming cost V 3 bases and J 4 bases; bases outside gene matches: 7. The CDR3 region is CASSSSQGASYGYTF. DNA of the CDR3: TGTGCCAGCAGCTCGTCACAGGGGGCGAGCTATGGCTACACCTTC.

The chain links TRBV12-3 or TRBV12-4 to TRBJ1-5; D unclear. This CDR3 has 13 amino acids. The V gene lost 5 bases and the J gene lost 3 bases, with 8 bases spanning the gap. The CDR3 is CASSLTSNQPQHF. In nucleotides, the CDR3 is TGTGCCAGCAGTCTTACATCCAATCAGCCCCAGCATTTT.

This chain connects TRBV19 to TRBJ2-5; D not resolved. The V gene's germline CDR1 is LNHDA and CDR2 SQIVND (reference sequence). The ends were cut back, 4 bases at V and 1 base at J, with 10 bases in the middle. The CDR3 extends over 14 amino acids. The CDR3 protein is CASSTRVGQETQYF. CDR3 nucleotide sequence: TGTGCCAGTAGTACCCGGGTGGGCCAAGAGACCCAGTACTTC.

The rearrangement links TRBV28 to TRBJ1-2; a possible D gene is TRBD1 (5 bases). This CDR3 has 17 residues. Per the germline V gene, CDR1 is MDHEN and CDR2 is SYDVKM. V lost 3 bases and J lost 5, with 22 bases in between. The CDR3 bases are TGTGCCAGCAGTTTTGGGGGAGGGGCGGAAATGGGGTATGGCTACACCTTC. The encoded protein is CASSFGGGAEMGYGYTF.

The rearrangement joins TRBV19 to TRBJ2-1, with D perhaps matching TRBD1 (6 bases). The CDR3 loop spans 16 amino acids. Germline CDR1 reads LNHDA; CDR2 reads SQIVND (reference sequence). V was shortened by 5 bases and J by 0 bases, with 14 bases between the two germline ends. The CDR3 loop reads CASSLPGHFSYNEQFF. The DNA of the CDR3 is TGTGCCAGTAGTCTCCCGGGACACTTCTCCTACAATGAGCAGTTCTTC.